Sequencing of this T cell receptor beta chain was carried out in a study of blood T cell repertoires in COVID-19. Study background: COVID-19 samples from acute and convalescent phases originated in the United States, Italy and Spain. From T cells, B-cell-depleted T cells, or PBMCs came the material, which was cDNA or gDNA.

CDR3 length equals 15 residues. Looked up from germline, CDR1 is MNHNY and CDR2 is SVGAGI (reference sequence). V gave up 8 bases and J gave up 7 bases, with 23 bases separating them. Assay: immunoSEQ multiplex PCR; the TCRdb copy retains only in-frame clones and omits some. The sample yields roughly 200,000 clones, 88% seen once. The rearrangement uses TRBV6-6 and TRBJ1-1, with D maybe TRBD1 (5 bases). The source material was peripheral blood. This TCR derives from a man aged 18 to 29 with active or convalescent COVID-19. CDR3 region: CASATLRGGVGEAFF. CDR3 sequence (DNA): TGTGCCAGCGCTACTCTAAGGGGAGGGGTGGGTGAAGCTTTCTTT.